The clone carrying this TCR beta chain was seen repeatedly, ten times or more. Its antigen is not identified. These data originate in a study of spatial heterogeneity in lung cancer. The time point here: sample taken at primary tumor resection. Researchers sequenced whole RNA taken from tumor, nontumor lung or frozen PBMC without sorting. Samples were donated by 72 untreated early-stage non-small cell lung cancer patients. The CDR3 sequence is 13 residues long. With 5 bases clipped from V and 5 bases from J, the junction kept 2 bases outside the gene matches. CDR1 is MNHEY and CDR2 is SVGEGT in the germline V gene. Findings of the study overall: More often at tumor resection than at routine follow-up, ubiquitous expanded tumor TCRs were detected in the blood.

TCR cDNA molecules each carried a unique molecular identifier. TCRdb redid the calling of the 5' RACE reads with MiXCR, one entry per CDR3 protein. The sample carries 90,000 or so distinct CDR3 sequences, approximately 8.2% recorded once. Sequences were derived from PBMCs, sampled at surgery. The sequence was collected from a male donor with early-stage non-small cell lung cancer. This sequence joins TRBV6-2 or TRBV6-3 and TRBJ2-5; TRBD2 matches at 10 bases. This chain's CDR3 is CASSLAGVETQYF. In nucleotides, the CDR3 is TGTGCCAGCAGTCTAGCGGGAGTGGAGACCCAGTACTTC.